These T cell receptor beta chains were read from a single sample in a study of cytomegalovirus exposure and HLA in healthy donors. The table came from immunoSEQ multiplex PCR; TCRdb's copy has only in-frame clones and leaves some out. The table has 130,000 or so clones, roughly 74% seen once; the top ten hold 2.5% to 4%. The specimen sequenced was PBMCs. The receptors derive from a man aged 35 to 55 in good health and CMV-seronegative. Both conserved end residues are part of each CDR3. A D gene is named only where the DNA matches it firmly. Clone size is shown for a subset of rows, as once, few, many or a class of expanded clone.

clone size: NA
V gene: TRBV5-4
J gene: TRBJ2-4
D gene: TRBD1
CDR3 DNA: TGTGCCAGCAGCATGGACAGACAGGGTATTCAGTACTTC
CDR3 protein: CASSMDRQGIQYF

clone size: NA
V gene: TRBV28
J gene: TRBJ1-3
D gene: NA
CDR3 DNA: TGTGCCAGCAGTCAACTCAGGGGCTCTGGAAACACCATATATTTT
CDR3 protein: CASSQLRGSGNTIYF

clone size: NA
V gene: TRBV27
J gene: TRBJ1-6
D gene: NA
CDR3 DNA: TGTGCCAGCAGTCCCCCGACAGAGAATTCACCCCTCCACTTT
CDR3 protein: CASSPPTENSPLHF

clone size: NA
V gene: TRBV27
J gene: TRBJ2-7
D gene: NA
CDR3 DNA: TGTGCCAGCAGTTATGGCAGGACCTACGAGCAGTACTTC
CDR3 protein: CASSYGRTYEQYF

clone size: NA
V gene: TRBV6-5
J gene: TRBJ1-1
D gene: NA
CDR3 DNA: TGTGCCAGCAGTTCCACCAGGGGCACTGAAGCTTTCTTT
CDR3 protein: CASSSTRGTEAFF

clone size: NA
V gene: TRBV27
J gene: TRBJ2-7
D gene: NA
CDR3 DNA: TGTGCCAGCAGTCCTCGGGGAACCGAGCAGTACTTC
CDR3 protein: CASSPRGTEQYF

clone size: NA
V gene: TRBV2
J gene: TRBJ2-1
D gene: TRBD2
CDR3 DNA: TGTGCCAGCAGTGACACGGGGGGTCAGTTCTTC
CDR3 protein: CASSDTGGQFF

clone size: few
V gene: TRBV4-3
J gene: TRBJ2-3
D gene: TRBD2
CDR3 DNA: TGCGCCAGCAGCCAGACACTAGCGGGCAGCACAGATACGCAGTATTTT
CDR3 protein: CASSQTLAGSTDTQYF

clone size: few
V gene: TRBV6-1
J gene: TRBJ1-2
D gene: TRBD1
CDR3 DNA: TGTGCCAGCAGACCGGACAGGGGCTACACCTTC
CDR3 protein: CASRPDRGYTF

clone size: NA
V gene: TRBV6-1
J gene: TRBJ2-7
D gene: TRBD2
CDR3 DNA: TGTGCCAGCAGTGTCGAGCGGGGGGGCTACGAGCAGTACTTC
CDR3 protein: CASSVERGGYEQYF

clone size: many
V gene: TRBV6-5
J gene: TRBJ1-1
D gene: NA
CDR3 DNA: TGTGCCAGCAGTTACGGAGGGTGGAACACTGAAGCTTTCTTT
CDR3 protein: CASSYGGWNTEAFF

clone size: NA
V gene: TRBV7-2
J gene: TRBJ2-5
D gene: NA
CDR3 DNA: TGTGCCAGCAGCTTTCCGTTCGAGACCCAGTACTTC
CDR3 protein: CASSFPFETQYF

clone size: NA
V gene: TRBV5-4
J gene: TRBJ2-7
D gene: NA
CDR3 DNA: TGTGCCAGCAGCTTCGGACAGCCATCAACCTACGAGCAGTACTTC
CDR3 protein: CASSFGQPSTYEQYF

clone size: few
V gene: TRBV6-5
J gene: TRBJ2-5
D gene: NA
CDR3 DNA: TGTGCCAGCAGTTACTCGGGCAACCAAGAGACCCAGTACTTC
CDR3 protein: CASSYSGNQETQYF

clone size: NA
V gene: TRBV5-4
J gene: TRBJ2-5
D gene: TRBD1
CDR3 DNA: TGTGCCAGCAGCTTGGGGCAGGGGGCGGGGGAGACCCAGTACTTC
CDR3 protein: CASSLGQGAGETQYF

clone size: NA
V gene: TRBV5-6
J gene: TRBJ1-1
D gene: NA
CDR3 DNA: TGTGCCAGCAGCCTCTCAGGGAAAACTGAAGCTTTCTTT
CDR3 protein: CASSLSGKTEAFF

clone size: NA
V gene: TRBV7-2
J gene: TRBJ2-1
D gene: TRBD1
CDR3 DNA: TGTGCCAGCAGCTCTGGACAGGGATCCTACAATGAGCAGTTCTTC
CDR3 protein: CASSSGQGSYNEQFF

clone size: NA
V gene: TRBV6-5
J gene: TRBJ2-3
D gene: TRBD2
CDR3 DNA: TGTGCCAGCAGGGGGGCTAGCGGGTACTCAGATACGCAGTATTTT
CDR3 protein: CASRGASGYSDTQYF

clone size: NA
V gene: TRBV25-1
J gene: TRBJ1-1
D gene: NA
CDR3 DNA: TGTGCCAGCAGTGAATCTAGGAACACTGAAGCTTTCTTT
CDR3 protein: CASSESRNTEAFF

clone size: NA
V gene: TRBV5-1
J gene: TRBJ1-4
D gene: NA
CDR3 DNA: TGCGCCAGCAGCTTGGTGCCTTTACGACAGGCACTAAATGAAAAACTGTTTTTT
CDR3 protein: CASSLVPLRQALNEKLFF

clone size: NA
V gene: TRBV6-1
J gene: TRBJ1-3
D gene: NA
CDR3 DNA: TGTGCCAGCAGTGAAGCGGGGGCTAGAAACACCATATATTTT
CDR3 protein: CASSEAGARNTIYF

clone size: NA
V gene: TRBV30
J gene: TRBJ1-4
D gene: TRBD1
CDR3 DNA: TGTGCCTGGAGTGTACCAACGACAGGGGGTAATGAAAAACTGTTTTTT
CDR3 protein: CAWSVPTTGGNEKLFF

clone size: NA
V gene: TRBV2
J gene: TRBJ2-5
D gene: NA
CDR3 DNA: TGTGCCAGCAATCGATATGAGGAGACCCAGTACTTC
CDR3 protein: CASNRYEETQYF

clone size: NA
V gene: TRBV19
J gene: TRBJ2-1
D gene: TRBD2
CDR3 DNA: TGTGCCAGTAGTATAAGGTCTAGCGGGGGGGATGTGTCCTACAATGAGCAGTTCTTC
CDR3 protein: CASSIRSSGGDVSYNEQFF

clone size: NA
V gene: TRBV5-1
J gene: TRBJ2-7
D gene: NA
CDR3 DNA: TGCGCCAGCAGCCCGGACACCGACTCCTACGAGCAGTACTTC
CDR3 protein: CASSPDTDSYEQYF

clone size: NA
V gene: TRBV9
J gene: TRBJ2-5
D gene: TRBD2
CDR3 DNA: TGTGCCAGCAGCGTCCCTAGCGGGGGCTCGATATACCAAGAGACCCAGTACTTC
CDR3 protein: CASSVPSGGSIYQETQYF

clone size: NA
V gene: TRBV18
J gene: TRBJ2-1
D gene: NA
CDR3 DNA: TGTGCCAGCTCACCGAACACCAGGCTATACAATGAGCAGTTCTTC
CDR3 protein: CASSPNTRLYNEQFF

clone size: few
V gene: TRBV6-1
J gene: TRBJ2-7
D gene: TRBD1
CDR3 DNA: TGTGCCAGCAGTGAAGCACAGGGGGCCTTCTACGAGCAGTACTTC
CDR3 protein: CASSEAQGAFYEQYF

clone size: few
V gene: TRBV5-1
J gene: TRBJ1-2
D gene: NA
CDR3 DNA: TGCGCCAGCAGCTTGGATGCGGCAGGGTGGGGCTATGGCTACACCTTC
CDR3 protein: CASSLDAAGWGYGYTF

clone size: NA
V gene: TRBV21-1
J gene: TRBJ2-3
D gene: NA
CDR3 DNA: TGTGCCAGCAGCGTCCGGGACAGGGATGAATCAGATACGCAGTATTTT
CDR3 protein: CASSVRDRDESDTQYF

clone size: NA
V gene: TRBV5-1
J gene: TRBJ2-7
D gene: TRBD1
CDR3 DNA: TGCGCCAGCTGCTTAAGGGACAGGGTGGACGAGCAGTACTTC
CDR3 protein: CASCLRDRVDEQYF

clone size: few
V gene: TRBV4-3
J gene: TRBJ2-1
D gene: NA
CDR3 DNA: TGCGCCAGCAGCCCTAATAAGGGGGGGGACAATGAGCAGTTCTTC
CDR3 protein: CASSPNKGGDNEQFF

clone size: NA
V gene: TRBV19
J gene: TRBJ2-7
D gene: TRBD1
CDR3 DNA: TGTGCCAGTAGCCGGGACAGGGGCTCCTACGAGCAGTACTTC
CDR3 protein: CASSRDRGSYEQYF

clone size: NA
V gene: TRBV4-2
J gene: TRBJ2-1
D gene: NA
CDR3 DNA: TGTGCCAGCAGCCCGACTAGAGGGCCCAGTGAGCAGTTCTTC
CDR3 protein: CASSPTRGPSEQFF

clone size: once
V gene: TRBV14
J gene: TRBJ1-2
D gene: NA
CDR3 DNA: TGTGCCAGCAGCCAAGGGCGGGTACAGAACTATGGCTACACCTTC
CDR3 protein: CASSQGRVQNYGYTF

clone size: NA
V gene: TRBV15
J gene: TRBJ2-6
D gene: TRBD1
CDR3 DNA: TGTGCCACCAGCAGACCGGGACAGGGAACGATAAGCTCTGGGGCCAACGTCCTGACTTTC
CDR3 protein: CATSRPGQGTISSGANVLTF

clone size: NA
V gene: TRBV5-4
J gene: TRBJ1-2
D gene: NA
CDR3 DNA: TGTGCCAGCAGCTCAGGACAGCCCACCGGCTACACCTTC
CDR3 protein: CASSSGQPTGYTF

clone size: NA
V gene: TRBV28
J gene: TRBJ2-2
D gene: TRBD2
CDR3 DNA: TGTGCCAGCAGTTTATCCCGTTGGGGAGCGGGGGGGCCCGGGGAGCTGTTTTTT
CDR3 protein: CASSLSRWGAGGPGELFF

clone size: few
V gene: TRBV6-5
J gene: TRBJ1-2
D gene: TRBD1
CDR3 DNA: TGTGCCAGCAGTTACTTGGACGGGACAGGGGGCTACACCTTC
CDR3 protein: CASSYLDGTGGYTF

clone size: NA
V gene: TRBV6-1
J gene: TRBJ1-3
D gene: TRBD1
CDR3 DNA: TGTGCCAGCAGGCTAGGGACAGTAACTGGAAACACCATATATTTT
CDR3 protein: CASRLGTVTGNTIYF

clone size: NA
V gene: TRBV6-1
J gene: TRBJ2-1
D gene: NA
CDR3 DNA: TGTGCCAGCATCCGACTAGGGTACAATGAGCAGTTCTTC
CDR3 protein: CASIRLGYNEQFF

clone size: NA
V gene: TRBV7-9
J gene: TRBJ2-5
D gene: TRBD2
CDR3 DNA: TGTGCCAGCAGCTTACGAGCGGGGGGCCAAGAGACCCAGTACTTC
CDR3 protein: CASSLRAGGQETQYF

clone size: NA
V gene: TRBV4-1
J gene: TRBJ2-5
D gene: TRBD2
CDR3 DNA: TGCGCCAGCAGCCAAGATGGGGGGGACCTGGAGAGGTGGGAGACCCAGTACTTC
CDR3 protein: CASSQDGGDLERWETQYF

clone size: once
V gene: TRBV4-3
J gene: TRBJ2-5
D gene: NA
CDR3 DNA: TGCGCCAGCAGCCCCGGTCGGGGGGCAGAGGAGACCCAGTACTTC
CDR3 protein: CASSPGRGAEETQYF

clone size: few
V gene: TRBV7-9
J gene: TRBJ1-4
D gene: TRBD1
CDR3 DNA: TGTGCCAGCAGCTTGAGACAGGGCGACGAAAAACTGTTTTTT
CDR3 protein: CASSLRQGDEKLFF

clone size: NA
V gene: TRBV5-1
J gene: TRBJ2-6
D gene: NA
CDR3 DNA: TGCGCCAGCAGCGCATACGCCCGGGCTGGGGCCAACGTCCTGACTTTC
CDR3 protein: CASSAYARAGANVLTF

clone size: NA
V gene: TRBV7-2
J gene: TRBJ1-1
D gene: NA
CDR3 DNA: TGTGCCAGCACCCCGGGGGAAGGTTTCACTGAAGCTTTCTTT
CDR3 protein: CASTPGEGFTEAFF

clone size: once
V gene: TRBV11-1
J gene: TRBJ2-7
D gene: TRBD2
CDR3 DNA: TGTGCCAGCAGCTACGGAACTAGCGGGGGGGCCTTCGGCTACGAGCAGTACTTC
CDR3 protein: CASSYGTSGGAFGYEQYF

clone size: NA
V gene: TRBV7-9
J gene: TRBJ1-1
D gene: NA
CDR3 DNA: TGTGCCAGCAGCCCCCGGGATGGTAGGGCGAACACTGAAGCTTTCTTT
CDR3 protein: CASSPRDGRANTEAFF

clone size: NA
V gene: TRBV5-1
J gene: TRBJ2-1
D gene: TRBD1
CDR3 DNA: TGCGCCAGCAGCCTCCTCGGGACAGGCCACAATGAGCAGTTCTTC
CDR3 protein: CASSLLGTGHNEQFF

clone size: NA
V gene: TRBV4-2
J gene: TRBJ1-4
D gene: NA
CDR3 DNA: TGTGCCAGCAGCCAAGTTCAGGGGAAGGATAATGAAAAACTGTTTTTT
CDR3 protein: CASSQVQGKDNEKLFF

clone size: NA
V gene: TRBV2
J gene: TRBJ2-2
D gene: TRBD1
CDR3 DNA: TGTGCCAGCATGGGGGACAGCAAGAACACCGGGGAGCTGTTTTTT
CDR3 protein: CASMGDSKNTGELFF

clone size: NA
V gene: TRBV28
J gene: TRBJ1-3
D gene: NA
CDR3 DNA: TGTGCCAGCACGGAGGGCCCTGGAAACACCATATATTTT
CDR3 protein: CASTEGPGNTIYF

clone size: few
V gene: TRBV5-1
J gene: TRBJ2-3
D gene: NA
CDR3 DNA: TGCGCCAGCAAGCTCAACACGGGAGCAGATACGCAGTATTTT
CDR3 protein: CASKLNTGADTQYF

clone size: NA
V gene: TRBV18
J gene: TRBJ2-3
D gene: NA
CDR3 DNA: TGTGCCAGCTCCAATCGCGGGGGCACAGATACGCAGTATTTT
CDR3 protein: CASSNRGGTDTQYF